This T cell receptor (beta chain) appears in the sequencing data of a study of blood T cell repertoires in COVID-19. For the study at large: COVID-19 samples collected from the United States, Italy and Spain covered acute and convalescent phases. Sample material is recorded as cDNA or gDNA derived from T cells, B-cell-depleted T cells, or PBMCs.

The V end lost 6 bases, the J end lost 5 bases, and 11 bases lay between the germline ends. The germline gives CDR1 WSHSY, CDR2 SAAADI. CDR3 size: 13 residues. Per the study methods: Reference gene primer amplification gave nucleated cell count estimates. Clones were sequenced by immunoSEQ multiplex PCR, and TCRdb holds only the in-frame ones, with some missing. V, J and clone size reflect that table, while D and trimming were determined from the DNA. The sample holds 65,000 to 75,000 clones, roughly 84% seen once. This chain joins TRBV10-2 and TRBJ2-1, with a weak D call TRBD2 (5 bases). Sequencing was carried out using peripheral blood. This TCR was sampled from a woman aged 60-75 years with acute or convalescent COVID-19. For the CDR3, the DNA is TGCGCCAGCAGCCGGGGATCCCACAATGAGCAGTTCTTC. Amino acid sequence: CASSRGSHNEQFF.